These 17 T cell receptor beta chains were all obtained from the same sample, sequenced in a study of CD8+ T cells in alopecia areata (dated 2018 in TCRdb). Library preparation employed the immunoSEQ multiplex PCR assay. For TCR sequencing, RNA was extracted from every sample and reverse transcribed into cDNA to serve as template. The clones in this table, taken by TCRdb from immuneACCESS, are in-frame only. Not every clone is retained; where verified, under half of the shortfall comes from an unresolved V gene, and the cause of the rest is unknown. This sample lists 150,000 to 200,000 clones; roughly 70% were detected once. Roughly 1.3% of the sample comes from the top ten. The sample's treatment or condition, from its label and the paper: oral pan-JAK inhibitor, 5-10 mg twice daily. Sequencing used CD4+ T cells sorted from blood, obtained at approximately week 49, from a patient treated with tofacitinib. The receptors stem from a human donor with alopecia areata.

CDR3 DNA: TGTGCCAGCAGCTTATTTAGGAGTACCCGACTGCTAAGCTCCTACAATGAGCAGTTCTTC. It translates to CASSLFRSTRLLSSYNEQFF. The chain is built from TRBV7-3 and TRBJ2-1; D unresolved. Germline V CDR1 and CDR2: SGHTA, FQGTGA. This CDR3 region has 20 residues. V was cut by 2 bases and J by 0 bases, with 23 bases left in between.

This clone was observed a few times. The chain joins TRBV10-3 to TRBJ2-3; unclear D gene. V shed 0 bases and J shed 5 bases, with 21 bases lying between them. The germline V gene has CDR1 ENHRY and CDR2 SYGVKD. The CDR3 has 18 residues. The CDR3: CAISESTLGLHGIDTQYF. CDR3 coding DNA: TGTGCCATCAGTGAGTCGACTCTGGGCCTCCACGGCATAGATACGCAGTATTTT.

CDR3 sequence reads: CASSPRLATDTQYF. In DNA, the CDR3 is TGTGCCAGCAGCCCCAGACTAGCGACAGATACGCAGTATTTT. The rearrangement uses TRBV7-8 and TRBJ2-3, with 8 nucleotides matching TRBD2. CDR1 SGHVS and CDR2 FQNEAQ come from the germline V gene. Unmatched junction bases numbered 4, after V lost 5 bases and J lost 3 bases. The CDR3 extends over 14 amino acids.

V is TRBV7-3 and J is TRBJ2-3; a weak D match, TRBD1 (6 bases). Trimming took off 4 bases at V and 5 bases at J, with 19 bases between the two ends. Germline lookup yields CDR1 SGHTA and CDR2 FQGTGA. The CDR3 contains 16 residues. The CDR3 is CASSSIASGDKDTQYF. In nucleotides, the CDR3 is TGTGCCAGCAGCTCTATCGCCTCAGGGGATAAAGATACGCAGTATTTT.

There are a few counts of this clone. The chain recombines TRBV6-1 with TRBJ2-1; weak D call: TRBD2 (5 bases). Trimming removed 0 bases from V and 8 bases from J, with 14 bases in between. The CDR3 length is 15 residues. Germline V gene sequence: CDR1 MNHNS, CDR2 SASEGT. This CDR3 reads CASSEASSGSDEQFF. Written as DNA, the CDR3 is TGTGCCAGCAGTGAAGCATCCTCGGGGAGCGATGAGCAGTTCTTC.

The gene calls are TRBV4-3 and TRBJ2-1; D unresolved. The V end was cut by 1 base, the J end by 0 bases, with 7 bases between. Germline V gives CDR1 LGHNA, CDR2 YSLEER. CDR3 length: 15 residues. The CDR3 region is CASSQGLASYNEQFF. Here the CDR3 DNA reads TGCGCCAGCAGCCAAGGACTCGCCTCCTACAATGAGCAGTTCTTC.

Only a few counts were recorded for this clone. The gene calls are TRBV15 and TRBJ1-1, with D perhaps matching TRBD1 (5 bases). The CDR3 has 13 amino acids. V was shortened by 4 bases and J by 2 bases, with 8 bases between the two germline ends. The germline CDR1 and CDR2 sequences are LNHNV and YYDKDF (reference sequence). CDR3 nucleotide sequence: TGTGCCACCAGCACCGGGGGAAACACTGAAGCTTTCTTT. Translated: CATSTGGNTEAFF. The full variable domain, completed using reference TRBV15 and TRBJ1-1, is DAMVIQNPRYQVTQFGKPVTLSCSQTLNHNVMYWYQQKSSQAPKLLFHYYDKDFNNEADTPDNFQSRRPNTSFCFLDIRSPGLGDTAMYLCATSTGGNTEAFFGQGTRLTVV.

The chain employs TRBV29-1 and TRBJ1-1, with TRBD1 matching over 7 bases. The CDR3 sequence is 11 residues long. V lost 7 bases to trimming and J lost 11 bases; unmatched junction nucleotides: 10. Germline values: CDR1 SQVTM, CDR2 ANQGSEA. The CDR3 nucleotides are TGCAGCGCGCAACAGGGGAAGGAGGCTTTCTTT. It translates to CSAQQGKEAFF.

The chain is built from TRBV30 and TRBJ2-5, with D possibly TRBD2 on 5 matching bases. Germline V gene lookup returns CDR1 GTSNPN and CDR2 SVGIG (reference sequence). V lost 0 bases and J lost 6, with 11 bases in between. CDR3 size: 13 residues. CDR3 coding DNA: TGTGCCTGGAGTGTCCGAAGAGGGCAGACCCAGTACTTC. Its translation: CAWSVRRGQTQYF.

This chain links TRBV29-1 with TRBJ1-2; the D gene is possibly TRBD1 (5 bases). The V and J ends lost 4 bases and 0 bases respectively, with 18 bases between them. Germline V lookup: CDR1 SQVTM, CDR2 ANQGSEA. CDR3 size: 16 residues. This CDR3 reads CSVVGMGGLANYGYTF. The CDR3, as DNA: TGCAGCGTTGTGGGCATGGGGGGTTTAGCTAACTATGGCTACACCTTC. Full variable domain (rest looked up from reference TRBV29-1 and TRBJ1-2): SAVISQKPSRDICQRGTSLTIQCQVDSQVTMMFWYRQQPGQSLTLIATANQGSEATYESGFVIDKFPISRPNLTFSTLTVSNMSPEDSSIYLCSVVGMGGLANYGYTFGSGTRLTVV.

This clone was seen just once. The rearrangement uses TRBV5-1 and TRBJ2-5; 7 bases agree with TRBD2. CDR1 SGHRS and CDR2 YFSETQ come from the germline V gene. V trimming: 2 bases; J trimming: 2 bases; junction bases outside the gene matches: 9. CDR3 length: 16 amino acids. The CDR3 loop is CASSLSGAGTQETQYF. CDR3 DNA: TGCGCCAGCAGCTTATCCGGAGCGGGGACTCAAGAGACCCAGTACTTC.

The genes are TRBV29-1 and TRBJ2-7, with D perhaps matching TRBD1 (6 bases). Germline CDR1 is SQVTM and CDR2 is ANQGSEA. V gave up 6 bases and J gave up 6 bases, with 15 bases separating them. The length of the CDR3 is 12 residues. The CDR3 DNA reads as TGCAGCGTCGGGCAGGGGCTTGCCGAGCAGTACTTC. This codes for CSVGQGLAEQYF.

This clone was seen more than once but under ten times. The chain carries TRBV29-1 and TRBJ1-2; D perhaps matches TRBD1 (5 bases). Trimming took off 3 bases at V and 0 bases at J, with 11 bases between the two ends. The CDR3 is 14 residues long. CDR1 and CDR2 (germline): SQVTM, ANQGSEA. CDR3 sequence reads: CSVDPEGANYGYTF. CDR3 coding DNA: TGCAGCGTTGACCCGGAAGGGGCTAACTATGGCTACACCTTC.

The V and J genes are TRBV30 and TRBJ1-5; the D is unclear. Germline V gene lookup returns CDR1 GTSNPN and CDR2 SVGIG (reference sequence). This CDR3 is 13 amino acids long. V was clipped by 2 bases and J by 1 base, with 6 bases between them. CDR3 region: CAWSKDSNQPQHF. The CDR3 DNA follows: TGTGCCTGGAGTAAGGACAGCAATCAGCCCCAGCATTTT.

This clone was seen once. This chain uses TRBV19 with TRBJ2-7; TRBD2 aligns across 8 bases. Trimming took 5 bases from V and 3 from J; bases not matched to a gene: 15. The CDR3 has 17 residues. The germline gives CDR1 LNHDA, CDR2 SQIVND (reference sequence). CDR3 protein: CASSPGTSLERGYEQYF. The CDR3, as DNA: TGTGCCAGTAGTCCCGGGACTAGTTTGGAGCGAGGCTACGAGCAGTACTTC.

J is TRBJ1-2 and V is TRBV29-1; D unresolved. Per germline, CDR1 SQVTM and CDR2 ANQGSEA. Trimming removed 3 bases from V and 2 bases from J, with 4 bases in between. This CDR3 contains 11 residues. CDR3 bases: TGCAGCGTTGAGGGGAACTATGGCTACACCTTC. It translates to CSVEGNYGYTF.

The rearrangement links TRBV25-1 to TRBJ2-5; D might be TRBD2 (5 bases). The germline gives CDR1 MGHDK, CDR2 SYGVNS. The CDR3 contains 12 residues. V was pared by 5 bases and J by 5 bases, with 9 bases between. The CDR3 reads CASSSGGETQYF. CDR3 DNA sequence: TGTGCCAGCAGTAGCGGCGGGGAGACCCAGTACTTC.